Each of the 31 T cell receptor beta chains below was sequenced from the same sample in a study of T cells in Graves' hyperthyroidism and ophthalmopathy. RNA transcripts provided the source from which TCR beta CDR3 regions were amplified. The HTBI primer set drove a first-round RT-PCR of the TCR CDR3. Via MiXCR, TCRdb re-called the multiplex PCR reads, giving one row per CDR3 protein. The sample contains roughly 510,000 distinct CDR3 sequences, 20% to 25% of which appear only once. Sequenced material: blood. These receptors originate from a young man with Graves' hyperthyroidism.

Concerning this clonotype itself: A much larger clone sits a single nucleotide away, making a read error possible. The chain carries TRBV7-8 and TRBJ2-7; tentatively, D is TRBD2 (6 bases). CDR1 is SGHVS, CDR2 FQNEAQ, per germline. CDR3 length equals 15 residues. The CDR3 region is CASSLAGRGTYEQCF. CDR3 bases: TGTGCCAGCAGCTTAGCGGGGCGGGGAACCTACGAGCAGTGCTTC. Together with reference TRBV7-8 and TRBJ2-7, the CDR3 gives the full variable domain: GAGVSQSPRYKVAKRGQDVALRCDPISGHVSLFWYQQALGQGPEFLTYFQNEAQLDKSGLPSDRFFAERPEGSVSTLKIQRTQQEDSAVYLCASSLAGRGTYEQCFGPGTRLTVT.

The gene calls are TRBV12-5 and TRBJ2-7; no reliable D call. V shed 3 bases and J shed 2 bases, with 14 bases lying between them. The CDR3 covers 15 residues. Per the germline V gene, CDR1 is LGHNT and CDR2 is FRNRAP. The CDR3 region is CASGFLGPGPYEQYF. The CDR3, as DNA: TGTGCTAGTGGTTTCCTTGGCCCGGGCCCCTACGAGCAGTACTTC.

This clonotype was recorded many times. This chain connects TRBV27 to TRBJ2-2; D is unclear. Germline V gene lookup returns CDR1 MNHEY and CDR2 SMNVEV (reference sequence). The CDR3 is made up of 15 amino acids. V shed 5 bases and J shed 6 bases, with 16 bases lying between them. CDR3 coding DNA: TGTGCCAGCAGTCTCTCGAAGGCCGGGTCCGGGGAGCTGTTTTTT. Translation gives CASSLSKAGSGELFF.

This clonotype was counted between two and nine times. This may stem from a read error, because a much larger clone lies one nucleotide away. This sequence joins TRBV29-1 and TRBJ1-2; D is ambiguous. Germline CDR1 is SQVTM and CDR2 is ANQGSEA. The CDR3 totals 12 residues. The CDR3 sequence: CSVEDGPSRYIF. The CDR3 DNA follows: TGCAGCGTTGAAGATGGGCCTTCGCGCTACATCTTC.

This clonotype was seen ten or more times. This sequence joins TRBV11-1 and TRBJ1-1; tentative D call: TRBD1 (6 bases). Trimming took 2 bases from V and 5 from J, leaving 15 bases between them. This CDR3 is 15 amino acids long. Germline V gene data show CDR1 as SGHAT and CDR2 as FQDESV (reference sequence). This CDR3 reads CASSLRGRGETEAFF. The DNA for the CDR3 is TGTGCCAGCAGCTTAAGGGGCAGGGGAGAAACTGAAGCTTTCTTT.

The rearrangement joins TRBV2 to TRBJ2-7, with 8 bases that match TRBD1. The CDR3 totals 13 residues. V gave up 7 bases and J gave up 6 bases; unmatched junction bases: 8. Germline CDR1 reads SNHLY; CDR2 reads FYNNEI. For the CDR3, the DNA is TGTGCCAGCAAGCTGGACAGGGAAAGCGAGCAGTACTTC. This sequence encodes CASKLDRESEQYF. The whole variable domain, remainder taken from reference TRBV2 and TRBJ2-7, is EPEVTQTPSHQVTQMGQEVILRCVPISNHLYFYWYRQILGQKVEFLVSFYNNEISEKSEIFDDQFSVERPDGSNFTLKIRSTKLEDSAMYFCASKLDRESEQYFGPGTRLTVT.

The V and J genes are TRBV18 and TRBJ2-5, with TRBD1 as a possible D gene (5 bases). V was pared by 3 bases and J by 2 bases, with 13 bases between. This CDR3 is 15 amino acids long. Per germline, CDR1 KGHSH and CDR2 LQKENI. This CDR3 is CASSPPGHEQETQYF. In DNA, the CDR3 is TGTGCCAGCTCACCCCCAGGACACGAACAAGAGACCCAGTACTTC.

There are many counts of this clonotype. The CDR3 loop reads CASSLHDWGTEAFF. Written as DNA, the CDR3 is TGTGCCAGCAGTTTGCATGATTGGGGCACTGAAGCTTTCTTT. This sequence joins TRBV12-3 or TRBV12-4 and TRBJ1-1; D not certain. CDR3 length: 14 amino acids. Between the trimmed V and J ends, which lost 3 bases and 4 bases, there was a span of 12 bases.

This clonotype turned up a few times. The rearrangement links TRBV5-1 to TRBJ2-7; possible D gene TRBD2, 5 bases. V dropped 3 bases and J dropped 3 bases, with 10 bases sitting between them. The CDR3 spans 13 residues. The germline CDR1 and CDR2 sequences are SGHRS and YFSETQ. CDR3 DNA sequence: TGCGCCAGCAGCTCGCTCGAGGGCTACGAGCAGTACTTC. Its translation: CASSSLEGYEQYF.

This clonotype came up a few times. A much larger clone differs from this one at a single base, so this may be a read error. The V call is TRBV12-3 or TRBV12-4, the J call TRBJ1-5; no clear D gene. V lost 4 bases and J lost 7, with 17 bases in between. CDR3 length: 15 amino acids. The CDR3 loop is CASSSVMSAGQPQHF. Written as DNA, the CDR3 is TGTGCCAGCAGTTCCGTGATGAGCGCCGGGCAGCCCCAGCATTTT.

This clonotype was seen many times. As DNA, the CDR3 is TGTGCCAGCAGCGCCGGGACAAGAAGCTCCTACGAGCAGTACTTC. This gives the protein CASSAGTRSSYEQYF. The chain employs TRBV28 and TRBJ2-7; D might be TRBD1 (6 bases). The CDR3 sequence is 15 residues long. From germline, CDR1 is MDHEN and CDR2 SYDVKM. Trimming pared 6 bases from V and 0 bases from J, leaving 15 bases between.

This clonotype was seen at least ten times. One junction end disagrees with the germline gene, perhaps due to a read error. This chain connects TRBV7-9 to TRBJ1-1; TRBD1 might be the D (5 bases). The CDR3 totals 12 residues. The germline V gene has CDR1 SEHNR and CDR2 FQNEAQ (reference sequence). In DNA form, the CDR3 reads TGTGCCAGCAGTTTAGGGGTTACTGAAGCTTTCTTT. It encodes CASSLGVTEAFF.

This clonotype has a count of ten or more. CDR3 sequence: CASSSGRLAHQYF. CDR3 coding DNA: TGTGCCAGCAGTTCTGGAAGACTAGCGCACCAGTATTTT. This chain connects TRBV12-3 or TRBV12-4 to TRBJ2-3; 8 bases map to TRBD2. The CDR3 runs 13 residues. The J segment lost 12 bases and the V segment lost 4 bases, leaving 9 bases of the junction unmatched.

V is TRBV3-1 and J is TRBJ1-5, with TRBD1 identical over 7 bases. The CDR3 is 16 amino acids. V was clipped by 0 bases and J by 9 bases; unmatched bases: 11. Germline assignment: CDR1 LGHDT and CDR2 YNNKEL (reference sequence). Here the CDR3 reads CASSQDSGTAAMPQHF. CDR3 nucleotides: TGTGCCAGCAGCCAAGATAGTGGGACAGCGGCCATGCCCCAGCATTTT. The complete variable domain, with remaining parts taken from reference TRBV3-1 and TRBJ1-5, reads DTAVSQTPKYLVTQMGNDKSIKCEQNLGHDTMYWYKQDSKKFLKIMFSYNNKELIINETVPNRFSPKSPDKAHLNLHINSLELGDSAVYFCASSQDSGTAAMPQHFGDGTRLSIL.

The sample holds many counts of this clonotype. The J gene is TRBJ1-5, the V gene TRBV7-2; maybe TRBD1 (6 bases). CDR1 SGHTA and CDR2 FQGNSA come from the germline V gene. Deletions cut 5 bases from V and 1 base from J, with 12 bases between. The CDR3 length is 15 residues. The CDR3 DNA is TGTGCCAGCAGCCTGGACAGTAGGAGCAATCAGCCCCAGCATTTT. Translation: CASSLDSRSNQPQHF. Combining the CDR3 with reference TRBV7-2 and TRBJ1-5 gives the whole variable domain GAGVSQSPSNKVTEKGKDVELRCDPISGHTALYWYRQSLGQGLEFLIYFQGNSAPDKSGLPSDRFSAERTGGSVSTLTIQRTQQEDSAVYLCASSLDSRSNQPQHFGDGTRLSIL.

This clonotype was recorded at least ten times. V is TRBV28 and J is TRBJ2-7; either TRBD1 or TRBD2 may supply D (6 bases each). Germline V gives CDR1 MDHEN, CDR2 SYDVKM. The CDR3 loop spans 14 amino acids. V lost 7 bases to trimming and J lost 3 bases, with 16 bases between them. CDR3 sequence (DNA): TGTGCCAGCAACCTACAGGGACTCGGCTACGAGCAGTACTTC. Translating it yields CASNLQGLGYEQYF.

This clonotype was seen ten or more times. The chain carries TRBV12-3 or TRBV12-4 and TRBJ1-6, with 7 nucleotides matching TRBD1. J was trimmed by 8 bases and V by 4 bases; bases with no gene match: 5. The CDR3 runs to 14 residues. This chain's CDR3 is CASSSTGMDSPLHF. CDR3 nucleotides: TGTGCCAGCAGTTCGACAGGGATGGATTCACCCCTCCACTTT.

This clonotype appeared a few times. A much larger clone sits a single nucleotide away, making a read error possible. This sequence joins TRBV6-5 and TRBJ1-1; no clear D. Germline-derived CDR1 and CDR2 are MNHEY and SVGAGI. Deletions cut 8 bases from V and 3 bases from J, with 19 bases between. The CDR3 runs 15 residues. This CDR3 reads CASGTGLGPYTEAFF. The CDR3 nucleotides are TGTGCCAGCGGTACTGGGTTAGGGCCGTACACTGAAGCTTTCTTT.

This clonotype was recorded many times. The gene calls are TRBV12-3 or TRBV12-4 and TRBJ1-5, with a possible D match to TRBD1 (5 bases). The CDR3 runs to 13 residues. Trimming took off 4 bases at V and 5 bases at J, with 9 bases between the two ends. Here the CDR3 DNA reads TGTGCCAGCAGTTCCCAGGGAGATCAGCCCCAGCATTTT. Translated, it gives CASSSQGDQPQHF.

This clonotype came up many times. The J gene is TRBJ2-7, the V gene TRBV30; the D is unclear. Per germline, CDR1 GTSNPN and CDR2 SVGIG (reference sequence). The CDR3 covers 13 residues. V gave up 1 base and J gave up 0 bases, with 7 bases separating them. This CDR3 reads CAWSGSASYEQYF. CDR3 nucleotide sequence: TGTGCCTGGAGTGGATCGGCCTCCTACGAGCAGTACTTC.

Ten or more counts support this clonotype. The rearrangement links TRBV5-1 to TRBJ1-5; no definite D call. Germline CDR1 reads SGHRS; CDR2 reads YFSETQ. V gave up 4 bases and J gave up 3 bases, with 8 bases separating them. CDR3 size: 13 residues. CDR3: CASSEGPNQPQHF. CDR3 DNA sequence: TGCGCCAGCAGCGAAGGCCCCAATCAGCCCCAGCATTTT.

The rearrangement uses TRBV6-2 or TRBV6-3 and TRBJ1-2; possibly TRBD1 for D (6 bases). The V gene's germline CDR1 is MNHEY and CDR2 SVGEGT. This CDR3 is built from 14 residues. Trimming stripped 0 bases from V and 4 bases from J, with 9 bases between. The chain's CDR3 is CASSYSGDTYGYTF. CDR3 sequence (DNA): TGTGCCAGCAGTTACTCGGGGGACACCTATGGCTACACCTTC.

This clonotype appeared many times. The chain uses TRBV24-1 and TRBJ2-7; 8 positions match TRBD2. Germline assignment: CDR1 KGHDR and CDR2 SFDVKD. The CDR3 loop spans 14 amino acids. V lost 6 bases, J lost 3 bases, and 6 bases stayed unmatched. The CDR3 DNA is TGTGCCACCAGTTTAGCGGGGCTTTACTACGAGCAGTACTTC. This gives the protein CATSLAGLYYEQYF.

This clonotype was detected ten times or more. The rearrangement uses TRBV28 and TRBJ2-7; D not resolved. The CDR3 is 13 amino acids. Trimming stripped 5 bases from V and 7 bases from J, with 15 bases between. The germline CDR1 and CDR2 sequences are MDHEN and SYDVKM. Here the CDR3 DNA reads TGTGCCAGCAGTCCCCCTGGGCAACATGAGCAGTACTTC. Its translation: CASSPPGQHEQYF.

The V gene is TRBV28, the J gene TRBJ2-7; D perhaps matches TRBD1 (6 bases). V dropped 6 bases and J dropped 0 bases, with 18 bases sitting between them. The germline V gene has CDR1 MDHEN and CDR2 SYDVKM. The CDR3 totals 16 residues. The chain's CDR3 is CASRETGHTSSYEQYF. The CDR3 region has the DNA TGTGCCAGCAGGGAAACGGGACATACGAGCTCCTACGAGCAGTACTTC. Based on the CDR3 plus reference TRBV28 and TRBJ2-7, the full variable domain is DVKVTQSSRYLVKRTGEKVFLECVQDMDHENMFWYRQDPGLGLRLIYFSYDVKMKEKGDIPEGYSVSREKKERFSLILESASTNQTSMYLCASRETGHTSSYEQYFGPGTRLTVT.

This clonotype was seen repeatedly, ten times or more. The genes are TRBV27 and TRBJ2-5; D call uncertain. This CDR3 spans 13 amino acids. Deletions cut 5 bases from V and 4 bases from J, with 11 bases between. Germline values: CDR1 MNHEY, CDR2 SMNVEV (reference sequence). CDR3: CASSPVPPETQYF. CDR3 nucleotides: TGTGCCAGCAGTCCAGTGCCCCCAGAGACCCAGTACTTC.

The genes are TRBV20-1 and TRBJ2-7, with 7 bases lining up with TRBD2. The CDR3 loop spans 14 amino acids. Per germline, CDR1 DFQATT and CDR2 SNEGSKA (reference sequence). The V segment lost 3 bases and the J segment 7 bases; nucleotides outside the gene matches: 12. For the CDR3, the DNA is TGCAGTGCTAGTTACGGGAGGCCCCCCCGGGAGCAGTACTTC. Translated, it gives CSASYGRPPREQYF.

Ten or more counts support this clonotype. CDR3 amino acids: CASSSRDRANTGELFF. The CDR3 DNA reads as TGTGCCAGCAGTTCTCGGGACAGGGCAAACACCGGGGAGCTGTTTTTT. The chain recombines TRBV6-5 with TRBJ2-2; 9 bases fit TRBD1. With 4 bases clipped from V and 2 bases from J, the junction kept 5 bases outside the gene matches. Germline CDR1 is MNHEY and CDR2 is SVGAGI. The CDR3 has 16 amino acids.

This rearrangement joins TRBV5-1 to TRBJ2-5; D ambiguous. CDR1 SGHRS and CDR2 YFSETQ come from the germline V gene. This CDR3 region has 14 residues. V was clipped by 0 bases and J by 4 bases, with 10 bases between them. This CDR3 reads CASSLEEPGETQYF. The CDR3 region has the DNA TGCGCCAGCAGCTTGGAGGAACCGGGAGAGACCCAGTACTTC.

Here the CDR3 reads CASSRTGGLDGYTF. CDR3 DNA sequence: TGTGCCAGCAGCCGGACAGGGGGCTTGGATGGCTACACCTTC. The chain joins TRBV7-9 to TRBJ1-2; 11 positions agree with TRBD1. With 5 bases clipped from V and 6 bases from J, the junction kept 5 bases outside the gene matches. This CDR3 spans 14 amino acids. Germline CDR1 and CDR2: SEHNR and FQNEAQ (reference sequence).

This clonotype was detected many times. The chain carries TRBV7-2 and TRBJ2-7; D possibly corresponds to TRBD2 (6 bases). The germline V and J ends were trimmed by 2 bases and 5 bases, with 10 bases remaining between them. This CDR3 is built from 13 residues. Germline CDR1 and CDR2: SGHTA and FQGNSA. The CDR3, as DNA: TGTGCCAGCAGCTTATCGGGACTCCACGAGCAGTACTTC. This sequence encodes CASSLSGLHEQYF.